Below are 10 T cell receptor beta chains sequenced from a single sample in a study of beta chain features in type 1 diabetes listed by TCRdb under 2018. Paper-wide results and their limitations: A moderate but significant shortening of TCRB CDR3 length was observed in type 1 diabetes patients in all four CD4+ subsets.

No antigen is known for these receptors. The library came from the immunoSEQ multiplex PCR assay. The entire isolated RNA was reverse transcribed using the High Capacity cDNA Reverse Transcription Kit, and thus expressed TCRB transcripts were sequenced. TCRdb provides this immuneACCESS table in a form limited to in-frame rearrangements. Some clones are lacking; in checked studies, under half of them reflect an unresolved V gene, and why the rest are absent is not known. Across this sample there are roughly 340,000 clones, with about 14% seen only once. Roughly 0.015% of the sample is held by the ten biggest clonotypes. Sequenced input: naive CD4+ T cells from blood. Explained via the paper, the cell subset or site label denotes: true naive CD4+ T cells. The receptors stem from a young woman with type 1 diabetes.

The chain links TRBV28 to TRBJ2-6; D is perhaps TRBD1 (7 bases). V was trimmed by 4 bases and J by 0 bases, leaving 10 bases between them. The CDR3 sequence is 16 residues long. In germline, CDR1 is MDHEN, CDR2 SYDVKM. CDR3 region: CASSSGGFSGANVLTF. The DNA for the CDR3 is TGTGCCAGCAGTTCAGGGGGGTTCTCTGGGGCCAACGTCCTGACTTTC.

Only a few counts were recorded for this clone. This chain links TRBV7-3 with TRBJ2-2, with a tentative D call TRBD1 (5 bases). The CDR3 covers 16 residues. V lost 4 bases to trimming and J lost 2 bases, with 14 bases between them. Germline loops: CDR1 SGHTA, CDR2 FQGTGA. The CDR3 protein is CASSYQGRGNTGELFF. The DNA of the CDR3 is TGTGCCAGCAGCTATCAGGGAAGGGGAAACACCGGGGAGCTGTTTTTT.

This chain links TRBV9 with TRBJ2-1, with D possibly TRBD2 on 5 matching bases. The CDR3 has 15 amino acids. Per the germline V gene, CDR1 is SGDLS and CDR2 is YYNGEE. The ends were cut back, 4 bases at V and 6 bases at J, with 17 bases in the middle. In DNA, the CDR3 is TGTGCCAGCAGCAAACAAGTACTAGGTGGCAATGAGCAGTTCTTC. Residues: CASSKQVLGGNEQFF.

This clone occurred a few times. The chain employs TRBV29-1 and TRBJ2-5; TRBD2 aligns across 9 bases. The V gene end was trimmed by 7 bases and the J gene end by 4 bases; junction bases not matched to a gene: 7. The germline V gene encodes CDR1 SQVTM and CDR2 ANQGSEA. This CDR3 spans 13 amino acids. The CDR3 region is CSARVAGAETQYF. CDR3 in DNA: TGCAGCGCTCGGGTAGCGGGAGCAGAGACCCAGTACTTC.

This chain links TRBV7-2 with TRBJ2-2, with 13 bases that match TRBD2. V gave up 5 bases and J gave up 5 bases; unmatched junction bases: 8. Germline V gives CDR1 SGHTA, CDR2 FQGNSA. The CDR3 runs 17 residues. CDR3 in DNA: TGTGCCAGCAGCCGACTAGCGGGAGGATCGGGTACCGGGGAGCTGTTTTTT. This sequence encodes CASSRLAGGSGTGELFF.

This clone was found a few times. This chain joins TRBV7-2 and TRBJ1-4; a possible D gene is TRBD1 (6 bases). There are 15 residues in the CDR3. Germline-derived CDR1 and CDR2 are SGHTA and FQGNSA. The V gene lost 4 bases and the J gene lost 2 bases, with 11 bases spanning the gap. CDR3 in amino acids: CASSSTGSTNEKLFF. DNA of the CDR3: TGTGCCAGCAGCTCAACAGGGAGCACTAATGAAAAACTGTTTTTT.

The chain combines TRBV7-2 with TRBJ2-3, with 9 nucleotides matching TRBD2. Germline CDR1 reads SGHTA; CDR2 reads FQGNSA. CDR3 length equals 16 residues. V lost 5 bases to trimming and J lost 3 bases; unmatched junction nucleotides: 9. CDR3 in DNA: TGTGCCAGCAGCCCCGGTACTAGCGGGCTAACAGATACGCAGTATTTT. Translation: CASSPGTSGLTDTQYF.

The chain recombines TRBV29-1 with TRBJ1-2; D is perhaps TRBD1 (6 bases). The germline V gene has CDR1 SQVTM and CDR2 ANQGSEA. Trimming shortened V by 5 bases and J by 4 bases, and 14 bases separated the two germline ends. CDR3 length equals 13 residues. CDR3 loop: CSVPTGTPYGYTF. The CDR3 nucleotides are TGCAGCGTTCCTACCGGGACACCCTATGGCTACACCTTC.

This chain joins TRBV6-5 and TRBJ1-5; tentative D call: TRBD1 (6 bases). Germline CDR1 is MNHEY and CDR2 is SVGAGI. This CDR3 comprises 15 residues. V was pared by 6 bases and J by 3 bases, with 15 bases between. CDR3 amino acids: CASSLSDRPNQPQHF. The CDR3 region has the DNA TGTGCCAGCAGCCTTTCTGACAGGCCCAATCAGCCCCAGCATTTT.

The chain links TRBV6-5 to TRBJ1-1, with a possible D match to TRBD1 (6 bases). Germline V lookup: CDR1 MNHEY, CDR2 SVGAGI. The CDR3 has 14 amino acids. V lost 3 bases, J lost 2 bases, and 10 bases lay in between. The CDR3: CASSYLQGNTEAFF. The DNA of the CDR3 is TGTGCCAGCAGTTATTTACAGGGTAACACTGAAGCTTTCTTT.